Presented here are 27 T cell receptor beta chains from one specimen sequenced in a study of regulatory T cells in long-lasting Graves disease. As to time point: newly diagnosed GD, antithyroid drugs for less than 3 months. The TCR library was made from RNA extracted from PBMCs. Building of the TCR beta libraries involved iRepertoire HTBI primers and Arm-PCR of CDR3 regions. TCRdb itself ran the multiplex PCR reads through MiXCR, one entry per CDR3 protein. This table holds roughly 500,000 distinct CDR3 sequences, about 14% found once. A further study also used this sample, focusing on T cells in Graves' hyperthyroidism and ophthalmopathy.

Here the sequenced sample was peripheral blood mononuclear cells (PBMCs), taken at new diagnosis, from a patient treated with antithyroid drugs. These receptors were collected from a man aged 25 to 40 with Graves disease.

This clonotype appeared a few times. The V gene is TRBV2, the J gene TRBJ2-3; D is unresolved. Germline assignment: CDR1 SNHLY and CDR2 FYNNEI. Trimming shortened V by 6 bases and J by 0 bases, and 10 bases separated the two germline ends. This CDR3 has 14 residues. CDR3 amino acids: CASSSHASTDTQYF. In DNA form, the CDR3 reads TGTGCCAGCAGCTCGCACGCTAGCACAGATACGCAGTATTTT.

This clonotype occurred many times. The rearrangement joins TRBV2 to TRBJ1-1; D gene ambiguous. The CDR3 is 10 residues long. V was pared by 9 bases and J by 4 bases, with 6 bases between. Germline CDR1 and CDR2: SNHLY and FYNNEI. The CDR3 DNA reads TGTGCCAGGGACGGCACTGAAGCTTTCTTT. This sequence encodes CARDGTEAFF.

This clonotype was picked up many times. CDR3 nucleotides: TGTGCCAGCAGTGACGAGCCGACTAGCGGACCTTACAATGAGCAGTTCTTC. It is translated as CASSDEPTSGPYNEQFF. The chain recombines TRBV6-4 with TRBJ2-1, with TRBD2 matching over 9 bases. Germline V gene sequence: CDR1 MRHNA, CDR2 SNTAGT. The CDR3 is 17 residues long. With 2 bases clipped from V and 4 bases from J, the junction kept 9 bases outside the gene matches.

This clonotype was seen a handful of times. The J gene is TRBJ1-6, the V gene TRBV6-2 or TRBV6-3; tentatively, D is TRBD1 (5 bases). V gave up 2 bases and J gave up 10 bases, with 15 bases separating them. This CDR3 is built from 15 residues. Germline values: CDR1 MNHEY, CDR2 SVGEGT. In nucleotides, the CDR3 is TGTGCCAGCAGTTACGGAGGCGGGGCATCATCACCCCTCCACTTT. Its protein is CASSYGGGASSPLHF.

This rearrangement joins TRBV14 to TRBJ2-3; 7 nucleotides line up with TRBD2. The CDR3 is 17 residues long. Germline V gene sequence: CDR1 SGHDN, CDR2 FVKESK. J was trimmed by 0 bases and V by 4 bases; bases with no gene match: 10. CDR3 residues: CASSLGPSGTSTDTQYF. The CDR3 DNA sequence: TGTGCCAGCAGCCTAGGACCCAGCGGGACCAGCACAGATACGCAGTATTTT.

Many counts were recorded for this clonotype. CDR3 amino acids: CASRILGYNEQFF. The CDR3 DNA follows: TGTGCCAGTAGGATTCTCGGGTACAATGAGCAGTTCTTC. The chain recombines TRBV6-1 with TRBJ2-1; the D is unclear. From germline, CDR1 is MNHNS and CDR2 SASEGT. The CDR3 is made up of 13 amino acids. Trimming took 9 bases from V and 4 from J, leaving 13 bases between them.

This clonotype was seen many times. The chain has TRBV11-2 and TRBJ2-1; TRBD2 matches 7 bases. The germline gives CDR1 SGHAT, CDR2 FQNNGV. Trimming cost V 4 bases and J 8 bases; bases outside gene matches: 2. The CDR3 extends over 12 amino acids. CDR3 DNA: TGTGCCAGCAGCTGGACTAGACATGAGCAGTTCTTC. The encoded protein is CASSWTRHEQFF.

The CDR3, as DNA: TGCAGCGTTGAGAGGGAAGGGGGCCTCTTTAACTATGGCTACACCTTC. This codes for CSVEREGGLFNYGYTF. The V and J genes are TRBV29-1 and TRBJ1-2, with 7 bases lining up with TRBD1. CDR1 is SQVTM and CDR2 is ANQGSEA in the germline V gene. This CDR3 spans 16 amino acids. V shed 3 bases and J 1 base; nucleotides not matched to a gene: 11.

CDR3 bases: TGTGCCAGCAGTTCCGGGGGTTTCCAGCCCCAGCATTTT. Translation gives CASSSGGFQPQHF. This chain connects TRBV27 to TRBJ1-5, with D perhaps matching TRBD1 (5 bases). Germline-derived CDR1 and CDR2 are MNHEY and SMNVEV (reference sequence). V was pared by 4 bases and J by 7 bases, with 11 bases between. This CDR3 has 13 residues.

Many counts were recorded for this clonotype. The chain uses TRBV6-1 and TRBJ2-3, with 8 bases lining up with TRBD2. The CDR3 length is 14 residues. CDR1 is MNHNS, CDR2 SASEGT, per germline. The ends lost 5 bases at V and 3 bases at J; junction bases unmatched: 4. The CDR3 coding sequence is TGTGCCAGCAGTCCTAGCGGGTTTACAGATACGCAGTATTTT. Translated, it gives CASSPSGFTDTQYF.

This clonotype was detected ten times or more. The chain is built from TRBV12-3 or TRBV12-4 and TRBJ2-2; 9 nucleotides align to TRBD2. This CDR3 is 15 amino acids long. The junction had 3 bases not matched to a gene; V was cut back by 3 bases and J by 4 bases. For the CDR3, the DNA is TGTGCCAGCAGTTTGAGTAGCGGGGGCACCGGGGAGCTGTTTTTT. It codes for CASSLSSGGTGELFF.

This clonotype was observed once. The V call is TRBV5-1, the J call TRBJ1-1; 7 nucleotides line up with TRBD1. After removal of 7 bases from V and 0 bases from J, the junction contained 12 bases not matched to a gene. Germline V gives CDR1 SGHRS, CDR2 YFSETQ. This CDR3 spans 16 amino acids. The CDR3, as DNA: TGCGCCAGCCGGATGGATCCAGGGGGAATGAACACTGAAGCTTTCTTT. Its translation is CASRMDPGGMNTEAFF. Full variable domain (outside the CDR3, taken from reference TRBV5-1 and TRBJ1-1): KAGVTQTPRYLIKTRGQQVTLSCSPISGHRSVSWYQQTPGQGLQFLFEYFSETQRNKGNFPGRFSGRQFSNSRSEMNVSTLELGDSALYLCASRMDPGGMNTEAFFGQGTRLTVV.

This chain connects TRBV27 to TRBJ2-2; D is ambiguous. Trimming left V 6 bases short and J 7 bases short, with 21 bases between. CDR1 is MNHEY and CDR2 is SMNVEV in the germline V gene (reference sequence). This CDR3 comprises 16 residues. For the CDR3, the DNA is TGTGCCAGCAGACCCCTGGGCACCGGCGTTAGCGGGGAGCTGTTTTTT. This translates into CASRPLGTGVSGELFF.

The table lists this clonotype with many counts. V usage is TRBV12-3 or TRBV12-4 and J usage is TRBJ2-1, with 9 bases aligning to TRBD1. The CDR3 covers 14 residues. J gave up 3 bases and V 6 bases, and 3 bases lay outside the gene matches. Written as DNA, the CDR3 is TGTGCCAGCAGCGGGACAGGGTACTACAATGAGCAGTTCTTC. Amino acid sequence: CASSGTGYYNEQFF.

J is TRBJ2-5 and V is TRBV6-1; TRBD2 aligns across 7 bases. With V trimmed by 4 bases and J by 5 bases, 13 bases remained unmatched. The germline V gene encodes CDR1 MNHNS and CDR2 SASEGT. The CDR3 contains 16 residues. CDR3 in amino acids: CASSVGVGGVGETQYF. In DNA, the CDR3 is TGTGCCAGCAGTGTCGGGGTGGGGGGGGTTGGGGAGACCCAGTACTTC.

This clonotype came up many times. V gene TRBV2 combines with J gene TRBJ2-2; no definite D call. The germline gives CDR1 SNHLY, CDR2 FYNNEI. The CDR3 length is 15 residues. V lost 6 bases and J lost 0, with 11 bases in between. CDR3 protein: CASSRITPNTGELFF. The CDR3 coding sequence is TGTGCCAGCAGCAGGATTACCCCGAACACCGGGGAGCTGTTTTTT.

This clonotype was recorded at least ten times. The chain is built from TRBV6-5 and TRBJ2-2, with 8 bases aligning to TRBD2. V dropped 3 bases and J dropped 4; count of bases not matched to a gene: 10. Germline CDR1 and CDR2: MNHEY and SVGAGI. This CDR3 has 17 residues. The CDR3 sequence: CASSYSIAGSGTGELFF. Here the CDR3 DNA reads TGTGCCAGCAGTTATTCCATAGCGGGAAGTGGCACCGGGGAGCTGTTTTTT.

This clonotype has just one count. A much larger clone differs by one base, so this may be a read error. The chain joins TRBV9 to TRBJ2-7; 10 bases align to TRBD2. The CDR3 consists of 14 residues. V shed 6 bases, J shed 6 bases, and the junction held 9 bases outside the gene matches. CDR1 is SGDLS, CDR2 YYNGEE, per germline. The CDR3 DNA reads as TGTGCCAGCACCTCTAGCGGGGGTGTCGGCGAGCAGTACTTC. As protein: CASTSSGGVGEQYF.

The rearrangement uses TRBV19 and TRBJ2-1; 7 bases fit TRBD1. The CDR3 is 14 residues long. The germline V gene encodes CDR1 LNHDA and CDR2 SQIVND (reference sequence). Germline trimming cut 7 bases from V and 2 bases from J; bases unmatched to any gene: 5. The CDR3 nucleotides read TGTGCCAGTAACCGGGACAGCACCTACAATGAGCAGTTCTTC. This codes for CASNRDSTYNEQFF.

This clonotype appeared many times. The rearrangement joins TRBV12-3 or TRBV12-4 to TRBJ2-1, with D uncertain. Trimming left V 5 bases short and J 6 bases short, with 5 bases between. CDR3 size: 11 residues. The CDR3 DNA reads TGTGCCAGCAGTATGACCAATGAGCAGTTCTTC. This translates into CASSMTNEQFF.

The table lists this clonotype with many counts. V usage is TRBV30 and J usage is TRBJ2-7, with D unclear. Trimming removed 1 base from V and 6 bases from J, with 10 bases in between. This CDR3 region has 12 residues. The germline V gene has CDR1 GTSNPN and CDR2 SVGIG (reference sequence). The CDR3 is CAWSEGLSEQYF. The CDR3 region has the DNA TGTGCCTGGAGTGAAGGGTTGAGCGAGCAGTACTTC.

This clonotype was counted ten times or more. The CDR3 bases are TGTGCCAGCAGCTTCGGGGTGAGCTCCTACAATGAGCAGTTCTTC. It yields the protein CASSFGVSSYNEQFF. The J gene is TRBJ2-1, the V gene TRBV7-9; possible D gene TRBD2, 5 bases. The CDR3 runs 15 residues. The V and J ends lost 3 bases and 0 bases respectively, with 9 bases between them. Germline CDR1 SEHNR, CDR2 FQNEAQ (reference sequence).

There are many counts of this clonotype. The chain combines TRBV18 with TRBJ2-1, with 8 bases fitting TRBD2. Germline V gene lookup returns CDR1 KGHSH and CDR2 LQKENI. The junction had 4 bases not matched to a gene; V was cut back by 0 bases and J by 6 bases. The CDR3 is 15 residues long. The CDR3 region has the DNA TGTGCCAGCTCACCACCGATTAGCGGGACCAATGAGCAGTTCTTC. This gives the protein CASSPPISGTNEQFF. The full variable domain, with the rest looked up from reference TRBV18 and TRBJ2-1, is NAGVMQNPRHLVRRRGQEARLRCSPMKGHSHVYWYRQLPEEGLKFMVYLQKENIIDESGMPKERFSAEFPKEGPSILRIQQVVRGDSAAYFCASSPPISGTNEQFFGPGTRLTVL.

This clonotype has a count of ten or more. The V gene is TRBV20-1, the J gene TRBJ2-7; TRBD2 matches 8 bases. V lost 4 bases and J lost 5; bases outside the gene matches: 16. CDR3 length: 16 residues. CDR1 is DFQATT and CDR2 is SNEGSKA in the germline V gene (reference sequence). CDR3: CSAKKWNSGIYNEQYF. Written as DNA, the CDR3 is TGCAGTGCTAAAAAGTGGAATAGCGGGATTTACAACGAGCAGTACTTC.

This clonotype was recorded a few times. This could be a read error, since a much larger clone is one nucleotide away. The chain combines TRBV29-1 with TRBJ2-1, with D unclear. The germline V gene has CDR1 SQVTM and CDR2 ANQGSEA. The CDR3 is 13 residues long. The V and J ends lost 7 bases and 10 bases respectively, with 20 bases between them. Here the CDR3 DNA reads TGCAGCGCTCTACCCGGACGGTCCGCCGAGCAGTTCTTC. Translation: CSALPGRSAEQFF.

This clonotype was seen a few times. The V and J genes are TRBV20-1 and TRBJ2-7; D is unresolved. The CDR3 runs 12 residues. Trimming took off 5 bases at V and 0 bases at J, with 8 bases between the two ends. Germline lookup yields CDR1 DFQATT and CDR2 SNEGSKA (reference sequence). The CDR3 DNA follows: TGCAGTGCTCGGAAGAACTCCTACGAGCAGTACTTC. Protein sequence: CSARKNSYEQYF.

This clonotype appeared a few times. The chain is built from TRBV5-1 and TRBJ1-6; the match to TRBD1 covers 9 bases. V was clipped by 0 bases and J by 2 bases; unmatched bases: 0. This CDR3 has 16 residues. CDR1 and CDR2 from the germline V gene are SGHRS and YFSETQ. The CDR3 sequence is CASSLGTGAYNSPLHF. DNA for the CDR3: TGCGCCAGCAGCTTGGGGACAGGGGCCTATAATTCACCCCTCCACTTT.